The next 29 T cell receptor beta chains were all read from a single sample in a study of T cell repertoires in cytomegalovirus infection. In TCRdb, the reads were re-called with MiXCR into one record per CDR3 protein. The data hold around 740,000 distinct CDR3 sequences, with approximately 34% observed a single time. The sequencing sample was made of PBMCs. The source of these receptors is a human donor in good health (CMV status not recorded). Some clones in this sample may be carry-over from other donors' samples.

J is TRBJ2-7 and V is TRBV19; the match to TRBD1 covers 9 bases. The CDR3 is 13 amino acids. In germline, CDR1 is LNHDA, CDR2 SQIVND (reference sequence). V was clipped by 8 bases and J by 4 bases; unmatched bases: 6. CDR3 bases: TGTGCCAGTCACTCGGGACAGGGATACGAGCAGTACTTC. This codes for CASHSGQGYEQYF.

The sample holds a few counts of this clonotype. The chain uses TRBV7-3 and TRBJ1-1; D gene ambiguous. V lost 5 bases, J lost 3 bases, and 10 bases lay in between. Germline lookup yields CDR1 SGHTA and CDR2 FQGTGA. The CDR3 loop spans 13 amino acids. The chain's CDR3 is CASSHSPDTEAFF. The CDR3 DNA reads TGTGCCAGCAGCCATAGTCCGGACACTGAAGCTTTCTTT.

The chain links TRBV29-1 to TRBJ2-7; D may be TRBD1 (5 bases). Germline assignment: CDR1 SQVTM and CDR2 ANQGSEA. Trimming shortened V by 6 bases and J by 2 bases, and 14 bases separated the two germline ends. The CDR3 is 13 residues long. The CDR3 coding sequence is TGCAGCGTAGCCAGGGTTAATCCCTACGAGCAGTACTTC. Translating gives CSVARVNPYEQYF.

The chain joins TRBV4-2 to TRBJ1-2, with 10 bases aligning to TRBD1. Germline CDR1 and CDR2: LGHNA and YNFKEQ. Trimming at V came to 5 bases and at J to 3 bases, leaving 6 bases not matched to a gene. The CDR3 totals 15 residues. CDR3: CASSTRQGADYGYTF. Written as DNA, the CDR3 is TGTGCCAGCAGCACCCGACAGGGGGCGGACTATGGCTACACCTTC.

The chain recombines TRBV20-1 with TRBJ2-5; no definite D call. The CDR3 contains 12 residues. V shed 3 bases and J shed 3 bases, with 8 bases lying between them. Germline CDR1 and CDR2: DFQATT and SNEGSKA (reference sequence). CDR3 protein: CSASAGEETQYF. CDR3 coding DNA: TGCAGTGCTAGTGCCGGAGAAGAGACCCAGTACTTC.

This clonotype has at least ten counts. The V call is TRBV7-3, the J call TRBJ2-3; D is undetermined. Trimming took 5 bases from V and 10 from J, leaving 16 bases between them. This CDR3 spans 13 amino acids. Germline-derived CDR1 and CDR2 are SGHTA and FQGTGA. CDR3 DNA: TGTGCCAGCAGCCCCACCGACGCTTTAGCGCAGTATTTT. Translating gives CASSPTDALAQYF.

This chain uses TRBV19 with TRBJ2-7; the D gene is possibly TRBD1 (5 bases). Trimming shortened V by 5 bases and J by 5 bases, and 16 bases separated the two germline ends. CDR1 LNHDA and CDR2 SQIVND come from the germline V gene (reference sequence). The CDR3 has 14 residues. CDR3: CASSLRQSADEQYF. The CDR3 DNA is TGTGCCAGTAGTCTTAGACAGTCCGCCGACGAGCAGTACTTC.

This clonotype was seen ten or more times. The rearrangement joins TRBV6-5 to TRBJ1-2; a possible D gene is TRBD1 (6 bases). Looked up from germline, CDR1 is MNHEY and CDR2 is SVGAGI. The CDR3 covers 13 residues. V was pared by 6 bases and J by 4 bases, with 12 bases between. In DNA form, the CDR3 reads TGTGCCAGCAGACTACAGGGTTCCTATGGCTACACCTTC. Residues: CASRLQGSYGYTF.

This clonotype turned up a few times. V is TRBV12-3 or TRBV12-4 and J is TRBJ2-1, with 10 bases matching TRBD2. The V gene end was trimmed by 2 bases and the J gene end by 9 bases; junction bases not matched to a gene: 7. This CDR3 has 15 amino acids. The CDR3 coding sequence is TGTGCCAGCAGTTTAATCAGCGGGGGGGCGGTTGAGCAGTTCTTC. Translating gives CASSLISGGAVEQFF.

The chain carries TRBV7-4 and TRBJ1-2; no definite D call. This CDR3 has 13 amino acids. The V end lost 5 bases, the J end lost 6 bases, and 13 bases lay between the germline ends. Germline CDR1 SGHVT, CDR2 SQSDAQ. CDR3 sequence (DNA): TGTGCCAGCAGCCCTCAGGCCCAAGATGGCTACACCTTC. As protein: CASSPQAQDGYTF.

This clonotype has a handful of counts. V usage is TRBV7-2 and J usage is TRBJ2-7; D remains ambiguous. V was cut by 1 base and J by 3 bases, with 7 bases left in between. This CDR3 has 13 amino acids. The germline V gene encodes CDR1 SGHTA and CDR2 FQGNSA. The CDR3 loop is CASSLVSFYEQYF. The DNA for the CDR3 is TGTGCCAGCAGCTTAGTCAGCTTCTACGAGCAGTACTTC. The whole variable domain, filled in from reference TRBV7-2 and TRBJ2-7, reads GAGVSQSPSNKVTEKGKDVELRCDPISGHTALYWYRQSLGQGLEFLIYFQGNSAPDKSGLPSDRFSAERTGGSVSTLTIQRTQQEDSAVYLCASSLVSFYEQYFGPGTRLTVT.

This clonotype was counted between two and nine times. This chain joins TRBV12-3 or TRBV12-4 and TRBJ2-7; D not certain. The ends were cut back, 2 bases at V and 0 bases at J, with 8 bases in the middle. The CDR3 totals 14 residues. The DNA for the CDR3 is TGTGCCAGCAGTTTAAACCCCACCTCCTACGAGCAGTACTTC. It is translated as CASSLNPTSYEQYF.

Comment on this clonotype: A junction boundary mismatches the germline segment, possibly from a read error. V and J are TRBV20-1 and TRBJ2-2; D gene unclear. The CDR3 spans 14 residues. The germline V gene encodes CDR1 DFQATT and CDR2 SNEGSKA (reference sequence). CDR3: CSSSGTGAPGELFF. The CDR3 bases are TGCAGTTCTAGTGGAACTGGTGCCCCCGGGGAGCTGTTTTTT.

This clonotype came up many times. V is TRBV19 and J is TRBJ2-2, with 8 positions matching TRBD2. Germline CDR1 LNHDA, CDR2 SQIVND (reference sequence). The CDR3 has 15 amino acids. V was pared by 2 bases and J by 9 bases, with 8 bases of the junction left unmatched. The CDR3: CASSIRAGDARELFF. In nucleotides, the CDR3 is TGTGCCAGTAGTATAAGAGCGGGGGACGCCCGGGAGCTGTTTTTT.

CDR3 amino acids: CASSPGLAGGTTRELFF. As DNA, the CDR3 is TGTGCCAGCAGCCCGGGACTAGCGGGAGGTACAACCCGGGAGCTGTTTTTT. This chain connects TRBV11-3 to TRBJ2-2; TRBD2 aligns across 15 bases. The CDR3 length is 17 residues. Germline CDR1 SGHNT, CDR2 YENEEA. V shed 5 bases, J shed 9 bases, and the junction held 10 bases outside the gene matches.

This clonotype showed up just a few times. CDR3 nucleotide sequence: TGTGCCAGCAGTTTTAAGGTTGGGGACGAACCCACAGATACGCAGTATTTT. Translated, it gives CASSFKVGDEPTDTQYF. The chain links TRBV12-3 or TRBV12-4 to TRBJ2-3, with D possibly called TRBD1 or TRBD2 (5 bases each). The CDR3 covers 17 residues. Trimming removed 3 bases at V and 2 bases at J, with 18 bases between.

The gene calls are TRBV7-6 and TRBJ2-5, with 8 positions matching TRBD2. V was pared by 1 base and J by 2 bases, with 9 bases of the junction left unmatched. Germline CDR1 reads SGHVS; CDR2 reads FNYEAQ. The length of the CDR3 is 17 residues. CDR3 DNA: TGTGCCAGCAGCTTAGGGCCTAGCGGGCGGCCGCAAGAGACCCAGTACTTC. This translates into CASSLGPSGRPQETQYF.

The J gene is TRBJ2-7, the V gene TRBV28; D uncertain. V was pared by 3 bases and J by 3 bases, with 6 bases between. Germline CDR1 and CDR2: MDHEN and SYDVKM. The CDR3 spans 12 residues. The CDR3 region has the DNA TGTGCCAGCAGTTTCAAGTTCTACGAGCAGTACTTC. As protein: CASSFKFYEQYF.

This clonotype occurred a few times. The chain links TRBV19 to TRBJ1-6, with D unclear. The V gene lost 6 bases and the J gene lost 8 bases, with 20 bases spanning the gap. CDR3 size: 16 residues. The germline gives CDR1 LNHDA, CDR2 SQIVND (reference sequence). The CDR3 spells CASSKTAPVGDSPLHF. CDR3 DNA sequence: TGTGCCAGTAGCAAGACCGCCCCGGTAGGAGATTCACCCCTCCACTTT. Based on the CDR3 plus reference TRBV19 and TRBJ1-6, the full variable domain is DGGITQSPKYLFRKEGQNVTLSCEQNLNHDAMYWYRQDPGQGLRLIYYSQIVNDFQKGDIAEGYSVSREKKESFPLTVTSAQKNPTAFYLCASSKTAPVGDSPLHFGNGTRLTVT.

This clonotype was detected only a few times. This chain joins TRBV7-9 and TRBJ1-4; the match to TRBD1 covers 10 bases. The J segment lost 7 bases and the V segment lost 6 bases, leaving 5 bases of the junction unmatched. This CDR3 spans 14 amino acids. Germline V gene sequence: CDR1 SEHNR, CDR2 FQNEAQ (reference sequence). Here the CDR3 reads CASRPGQGFEKLFF. As DNA, the CDR3 is TGTGCCAGCAGACCGGGACAGGGGTTTGAAAAACTGTTTTTT.

This clonotype was recorded many times. The chain uses TRBV6-1 and TRBJ2-5; 14 positions match TRBD2. The length of the CDR3 is 17 residues. The germline CDR1 and CDR2 sequences are MNHNS and SASEGT. J was trimmed by 5 bases and V by 10 bases; bases with no gene match: 15. DNA of the CDR3: TGTGCCACCACGAAGAGACTAGCGGGGGGGCCGGGTGAGACCCAGTACTTC. Its protein product is CATTKRLAGGPGETQYF.

The CDR3 DNA reads as TGTGCCAGCAGTTGGCCCGGAACTGAAGCTTTCTTT. Its translation is CASSWPGTEAFF. The genes are TRBV6-1 and TRBJ1-1; no clear D. Trimming took 5 bases from V and 5 from J, leaving 9 bases between them. This CDR3 has 12 residues. Germline V gene sequence: CDR1 MNHNS, CDR2 SASEGT.

The rearrangement links TRBV3-1 to TRBJ1-3, with no clear D. The CDR3 has 14 amino acids. V lost 2 bases, J lost 3 bases, and 8 bases lay in between. Germline V gene lookup returns CDR1 LGHDT and CDR2 YNNKEL (reference sequence). CDR3 nucleotide sequence: TGTGCCAGCAGCCAAAAAAACAGTGGAAACACCATATATTTT. It specifies CASSQKNSGNTIYF.

This clonotype was recorded a few times. The rearrangement joins TRBV29-1 to TRBJ1-4, with D possibly matching TRBD1 (5 bases). This CDR3 comprises 15 residues. V was clipped by 2 bases and J by 7 bases, with 17 bases between them. Germline loops: CDR1 SQVTM, CDR2 ANQGSEA. The CDR3 reads CSVEYRRGQGEKLFF. CDR3 nucleotide sequence: TGCAGCGTTGAATATCGGCGTGGGCAGGGTGAAAAACTGTTTTTT.

V and J are TRBV19 and TRBJ2-7; D is possibly TRBD1 or TRBD2 (5 bases each). V lost 8 bases to trimming and J lost 5 bases, with 13 bases between them. The CDR3 is 12 amino acids. CDR1 and CDR2 from the germline V gene are LNHDA and SQIVND (reference sequence). The CDR3 loop reads CASGHGANEQYF. The CDR3 nucleotides are TGTGCCAGTGGTCACGGGGCCAACGAGCAGTACTTC.

Concerning this clonotype: Relative to the germline gene, one junction end is altered; a read error may explain this. This chain uses TRBV7-9 with TRBJ1-1; D unclear. There are 13 residues in the CDR3. In germline, CDR1 is SEHNR, CDR2 FQNEAQ (reference sequence). CDR3 protein: CAISVQTNTEDFF. CDR3 in DNA: TGTGCCATCAGTGTACAGACGAACACTGAAGATTTCTTT.

This rearrangement joins TRBV11-2 to TRBJ1-5; tentative D call: TRBD1 (5 bases). Germline lookup yields CDR1 SGHAT and CDR2 FQNNGV. V gave up 4 bases and J gave up 6 bases, with 13 bases separating them. The CDR3 is made up of 14 amino acids. The CDR3 DNA follows: TGTGCCAGCAGCTCGGCGGGGGGGAGTCAGCCCCAGCATTTT. The encoded protein is CASSSAGGSQPQHF.

This rearrangement joins TRBV7-9 to TRBJ2-4, with D perhaps matching TRBD2 (5 bases). This CDR3 comprises 17 residues. Germline CDR1 and CDR2: SEHNR and FQNEAQ (reference sequence). Trimming took 5 bases from V and 0 from J, leaving 17 bases between them. CDR3 sequence (DNA): TGTGCCAGCAGCCGGACTGCCCGGGAACTAGCCAAAAACATTCAGTACTTC. Translated: CASSRTARELAKNIQYF.

A word on this clonotype: A single base separates this from a much larger clone, so it may be a read error. Without the conserved terminal phenylalanine or tryptophan, this CDR3 likely stems from a read error. CDR3 DNA: TGTGCCAGCAGCGGGACAGGTAACTACAATGAGCAGTTCTTA. Translated: CASSGTGNYNEQFL. The V and J genes are TRBV7-2 and TRBJ2-1; TRBD1 agrees at 8 bases. CDR1 SGHTA and CDR2 FQGNSA come from the germline V gene. Trimming removed 5 bases from V and 3 bases from J; junction bases left unmatched: 3. The CDR3 extends over 14 amino acids.